This TCR beta chain stems from a study of CXCR3-negative and CXCR3-positive naive CD8 T cells. Study background: The TRB read total, about 130 million, broke down to about 1.5 +/- 0.3 million reads per library.

Naivety in CD8+ T cells corresponded to a CD45RO-CCR7+CD27+CD95- phenotype. CDR1 MDHEN and CDR2 SYDVKM come from the germline V gene. The CDR3 runs to 15 residues. Researchers prepared the TRB cDNA libraries using 5' RACE with UMI labels. TCRdb re-analyzed the 5' RACE reads; it lists each CDR3 protein once, without DNA. The ten most abundant clones cover 2% to 2.5% of a sample with 40,000 to 50,000 distinct CDR3 sequences. Specimen: naive CXCR3- CD8+ T cells from blood. Regarding subset: CD45RO-CCR7+CD27+CD95- naive CD8+ T cells lacking CXCR3 (TNR3-). The V gene is TRBV28, the J gene TRBJ2-2; absent DNA, TCRdb's TRBD2 call cannot be checked. This receptor was obtained from a human donor in good health. Some clones in this sample may be carry-over from other donors' samples. CDR3 in amino acids: CASSSRGLAAGELFF.